This TCR beta chain came from a study of cytomegalovirus exposure and HLA in healthy donors. Study-level results: Across all donors, roughly uniform sequencing depth was an assumption of the presence/absence analyses. In a later analysis, specific HLA alleles were associated with around 17,000 TCR beta sequences at a 0.05 false discovery rate. By a later analysis, the bulk of CMV-associated TCR beta chains appeared HLA-restricted.

In the case of this clone: As yet, its antigen is unknown.

The PCR contained 60 Vbeta and 13 Jbeta primers. TCRdb's table, derived via immunoSEQ multiplex PCR, lists solely in-frame clones and lacks some. This repertoire includes about 160,000 clones. In germline, CDR1 is LNHNV, CDR2 YYDKDF (reference sequence). This CDR3 has 16 amino acids. Trimming took 2 bases from V and 4 from J, leaving 14 bases between them. What was sequenced was PBMCs. This sequence joins TRBV15 and TRBJ2-2, with D perhaps TRBD2 (6 bases). This clonotype originated in a woman in her sixties in good health and CMV-seronegative. CDR3 protein: CATSRPGTLGTGELFF. The CDR3 DNA sequence: TGTGCCACCAGCAGACCGGGGACTCTGGGCACCGGGGAGCTGTTTTTT.